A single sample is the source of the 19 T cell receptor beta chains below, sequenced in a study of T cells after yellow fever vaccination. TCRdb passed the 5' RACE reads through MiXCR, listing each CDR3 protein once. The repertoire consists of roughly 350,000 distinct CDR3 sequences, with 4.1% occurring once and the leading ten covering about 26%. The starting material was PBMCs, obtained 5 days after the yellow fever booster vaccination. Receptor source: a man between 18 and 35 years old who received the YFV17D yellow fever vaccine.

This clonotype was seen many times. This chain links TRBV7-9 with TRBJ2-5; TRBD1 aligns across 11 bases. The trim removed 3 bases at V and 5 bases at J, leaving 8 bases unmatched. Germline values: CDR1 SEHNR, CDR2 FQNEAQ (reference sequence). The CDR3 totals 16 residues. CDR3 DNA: TGTGCCAGCAGCTTGGGACAGGGGGACTTCAGGGAGACCCAGTACTTC. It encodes CASSLGQGDFRETQYF.

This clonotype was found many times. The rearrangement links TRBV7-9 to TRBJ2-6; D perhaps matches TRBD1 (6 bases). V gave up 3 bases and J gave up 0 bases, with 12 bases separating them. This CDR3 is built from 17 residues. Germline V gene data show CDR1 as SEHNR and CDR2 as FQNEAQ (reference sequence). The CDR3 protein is CASSFGTTNSGANVLTF. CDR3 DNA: TGTGCCAGCAGCTTCGGGACAACAAACTCTGGGGCCAACGTCCTGACTTTC.

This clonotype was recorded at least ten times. The CDR3 DNA is TGCAGTGCTAGACGGCAGCTGAACACTGAAGCTTTCTTT. It encodes CSARRQLNTEAFF. The chain joins TRBV20-1 to TRBJ1-1; D unresolved. This CDR3 contains 13 residues. Trimming shortened V by 2 bases and J by 0 bases, and 7 bases separated the two germline ends. Germline loops: CDR1 DFQATT, CDR2 SNEGSKA (reference sequence).

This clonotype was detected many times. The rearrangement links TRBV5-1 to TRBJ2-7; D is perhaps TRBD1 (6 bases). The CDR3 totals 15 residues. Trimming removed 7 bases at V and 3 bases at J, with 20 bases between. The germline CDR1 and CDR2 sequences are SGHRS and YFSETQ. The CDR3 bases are TGCGCCAGCCCACCCGGGACACCCGGAGGCTACGAGCAGTACGTC. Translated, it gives CASPPGTPGGYEQYV.

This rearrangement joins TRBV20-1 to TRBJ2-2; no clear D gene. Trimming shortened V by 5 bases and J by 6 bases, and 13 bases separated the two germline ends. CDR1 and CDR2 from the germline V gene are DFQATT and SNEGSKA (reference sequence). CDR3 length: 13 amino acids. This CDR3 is CSAAPRYSGELFF. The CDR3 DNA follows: TGCAGTGCTGCCCCTAGGTACTCCGGGGAGCTGTTTTTT.

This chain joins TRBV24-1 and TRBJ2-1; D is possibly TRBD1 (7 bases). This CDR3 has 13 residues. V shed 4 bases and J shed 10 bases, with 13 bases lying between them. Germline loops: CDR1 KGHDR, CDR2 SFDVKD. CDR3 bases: TGTGCCACCAGTGACGGGGGACAGAAGGAGCAGTTCTTC. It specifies CATSDGGQKEQFF.

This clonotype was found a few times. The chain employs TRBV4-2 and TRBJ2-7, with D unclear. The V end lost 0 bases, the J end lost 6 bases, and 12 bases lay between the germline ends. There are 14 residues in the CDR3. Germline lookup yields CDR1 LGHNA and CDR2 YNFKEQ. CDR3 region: CASSQDRRTLEQYF. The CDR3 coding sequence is TGTGCCAGCAGCCAAGACAGGCGGACCCTCGAGCAGTACTTC.

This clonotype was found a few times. This CDR3 reads CSARDLGGASYEQYF. The CDR3 DNA reads as TGCAGTGCTAGAGATCTCGGCGGGGCCTCCTACGAGCAGTACTTC. This chain links TRBV20-1 with TRBJ2-7; D is perhaps TRBD2 (6 bases). The CDR3 has 15 amino acids. Germline values: CDR1 DFQATT, CDR2 SNEGSKA (reference sequence). Deletions cut 0 bases from V and 0 bases from J, with 12 bases between.

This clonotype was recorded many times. The CDR3 loop is CASSRALAGVSDTQYF. CDR3 nucleotide sequence: TGCGCCAGCAGCCGCGCGCTAGCGGGGGTTTCAGATACGCAGTATTTT. The chain couples TRBV5-1 to TRBJ2-3, with TRBD2 identical over 10 bases. This CDR3 has 16 residues. Germline assignment: CDR1 SGHRS and CDR2 YFSETQ. The junction had 9 bases not matched to a gene; V was cut back by 4 bases and J by 4 bases. Using reference TRBV5-1 and TRBJ2-3 for the parts outside the CDR3, the full variable domain is KAGVTQTPRYLIKTRGQQVTLSCSPISGHRSVSWYQQTPGQGLQFLFEYFSETQRNKGNFPGRFSGRQFSNSRSEMNVSTLELGDSALYLCASSRALAGVSDTQYFGPGTRLTVL.

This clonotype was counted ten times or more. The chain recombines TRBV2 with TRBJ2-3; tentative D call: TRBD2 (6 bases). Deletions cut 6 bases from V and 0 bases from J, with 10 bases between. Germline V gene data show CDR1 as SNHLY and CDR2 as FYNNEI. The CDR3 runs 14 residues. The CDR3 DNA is TGTGCCAGCAGAGATGGGGGGAGCACAGATACGCAGTATTTT. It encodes CASRDGGSTDTQYF.

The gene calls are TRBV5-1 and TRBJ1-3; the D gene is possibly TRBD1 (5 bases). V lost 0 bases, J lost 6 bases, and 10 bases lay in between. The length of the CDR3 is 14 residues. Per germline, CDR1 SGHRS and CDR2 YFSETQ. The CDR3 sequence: CASSLEGTINTIYF. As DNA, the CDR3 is TGCGCCAGCAGCTTGGAAGGGACCATAAACACCATATATTTT. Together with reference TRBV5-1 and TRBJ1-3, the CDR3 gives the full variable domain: KAGVTQTPRYLIKTRGQQVTLSCSPISGHRSVSWYQQTPGQGLQFLFEYFSETQRNKGNFPGRFSGRQFSNSRSEMNVSTLELGDSALYLCASSLEGTINTIYFGEGSWLTVV.

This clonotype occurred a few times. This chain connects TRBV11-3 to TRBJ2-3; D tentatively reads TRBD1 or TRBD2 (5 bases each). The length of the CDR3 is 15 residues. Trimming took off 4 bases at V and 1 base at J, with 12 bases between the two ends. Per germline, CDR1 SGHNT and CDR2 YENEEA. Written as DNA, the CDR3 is TGTGCCAGCAGCTCAGAGGGACGGGGCACAGATACGCAGTATTTT. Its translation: CASSSEGRGTDTQYF.

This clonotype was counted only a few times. The CDR3, as DNA: TGTGCCAGCAGCCCTTACCCAGGGGCCACTGAAGCTTTCTTT. Its translation: CASSPYPGATEAFF. The V gene is TRBV7-2, the J gene TRBJ1-1, with D tentatively TRBD1 (6 bases). Per germline, CDR1 SGHTA and CDR2 FQGNSA. The CDR3 covers 14 residues. The V and J ends lost 5 bases and 4 bases respectively, with 14 bases between them.

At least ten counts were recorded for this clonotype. The CDR3 reads CASSPRGGGNEQFF. DNA for the CDR3: TGTGCCAGCAGCCCGCGGGGGGGGGGCAATGAGCAGTTCTTC. The rearrangement uses TRBV11-2 and TRBJ2-1, with 9 bases identical to TRBD2. V lost 5 bases and J lost 6; bases outside the gene matches: 5. Germline values: CDR1 SGHAT, CDR2 FQNNGV. The CDR3 spans 14 residues.

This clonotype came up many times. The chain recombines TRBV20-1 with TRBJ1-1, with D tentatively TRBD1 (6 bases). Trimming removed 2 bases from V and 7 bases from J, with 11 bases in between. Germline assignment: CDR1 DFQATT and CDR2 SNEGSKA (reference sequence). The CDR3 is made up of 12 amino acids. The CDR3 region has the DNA TGCAGTGCTAGAACTCAGGGGAGTGAAGCTTTCTTT. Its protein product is CSARTQGSEAFF.

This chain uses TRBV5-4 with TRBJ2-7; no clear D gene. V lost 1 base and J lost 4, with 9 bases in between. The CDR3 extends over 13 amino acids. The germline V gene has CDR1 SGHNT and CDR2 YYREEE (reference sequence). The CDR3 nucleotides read TGTGCCAGCAGCTTGTACGGAGTTTACGAGCAGTACGTC. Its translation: CASSLYGVYEQYV.

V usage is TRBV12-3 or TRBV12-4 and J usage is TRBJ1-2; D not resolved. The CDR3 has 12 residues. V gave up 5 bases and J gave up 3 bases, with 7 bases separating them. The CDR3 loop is CASSPFDYGYTF. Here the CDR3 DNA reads TGTGCCAGCAGTCCGTTTGACTATGGCTACACCTTC.

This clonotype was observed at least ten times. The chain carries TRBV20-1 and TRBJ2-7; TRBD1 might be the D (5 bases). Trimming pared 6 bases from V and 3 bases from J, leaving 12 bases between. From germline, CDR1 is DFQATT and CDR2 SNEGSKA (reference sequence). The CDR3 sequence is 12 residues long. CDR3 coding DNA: TGCAGTGCAAGAAGACAGTACTACGAGCAGTACGTC. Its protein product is CSARRQYYEQYV.

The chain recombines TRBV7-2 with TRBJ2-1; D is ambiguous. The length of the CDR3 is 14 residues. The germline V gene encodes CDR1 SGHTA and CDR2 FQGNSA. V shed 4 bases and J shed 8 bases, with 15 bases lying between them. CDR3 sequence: CASSYFGSYDEQFF. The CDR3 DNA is TGTGCCAGCAGCTACTTCGGGTCGTACGATGAGCAGTTCTTC.